These 32 T cell receptor beta chains originate from one sample sequenced in a study of breast tumors, draining lymph nodes, adjacent tissues. TCRdb passed the multiplex PCR reads through MiXCR, listing each CDR3 protein once. The sample yields around 66,000 distinct CDR3 sequences, less than 45% seen once. The sequencing sample was made of breast tumor tissue. These receptors were taken from a female donor with breast cancer. Some clones in this sample may be carry-over from other donors' samples.

The J gene is TRBJ2-6, the V gene TRBV7-2; D uncertain. From germline, CDR1 is SGHTA and CDR2 FQGNSA. This CDR3 is 16 amino acids long. V lost 1 base and J lost 4, with 11 bases in between. The CDR3 here is CASSLGVVSGANVLTF. CDR3 DNA sequence: TGTGCCAGCAGCTTAGGTGTTGTTAGCGGGGCCAACGTCCTGACTTTC. Drawing the rest from reference TRBV7-2 and TRBJ2-6, the complete variable domain is GAGVSQSPSNKVTEKGKDVELRCDPISGHTALYWYRQSLGQGLEFLIYFQGNSAPDKSGLPSDRFSAERTGGSVSTLTIQRTQQEDSAVYLCASSLGVVSGANVLTFGAGSRLTVL.

This clonotype was seen more than once but under ten times. This may arise from a read error, as a much more abundant clone is one base away. The chain carries TRBV4-2 and TRBJ2-3; no firm D call. Germline assignment: CDR1 LGHNA and CDR2 YNFKEQ. The CDR3 loop spans 14 amino acids. CDR3 sequence (DNA): TGTGCCGGCAGCCAAGAGCTTCTTTCGGATACGCAGTATTTT. Protein sequence: CAGSQELLSDTQYF.

This clonotype was recorded many times. The rearrangement uses TRBV19 and TRBJ2-2; D perhaps matches TRBD1 (6 bases). V was trimmed by 6 bases and J by 1 base, leaving 9 bases between them. From germline, CDR1 is LNHDA and CDR2 SQIVND (reference sequence). The CDR3 is 14 amino acids. The CDR3 loop is CASREGQNTGELFF. In DNA form, the CDR3 reads TGTGCCAGTAGAGAGGGACAGAACACCGGGGAGCTGTTTTTT.

A remark on this clonotype: Given a much more abundant clone one base away, this may be a read error. CDR3 in amino acids: CASSPGTSGWFNAQFF. The CDR3 coding sequence is TGTGCCAGCAGCCCGGGGACAAGTGGGTGGTTCAATGCGCAGTTCTTC. V gene TRBV9 combines with J gene TRBJ2-1, with D maybe TRBD1 (6 bases). The CDR3 covers 16 residues. CDR1 is SGDLS and CDR2 is YYNGEE in the germline V gene.

This clonotype was seen ten or more times. The chain links TRBV11-3 to TRBJ2-1; 9 positions agree with TRBD2. The CDR3 length is 18 residues. Germline V gene lookup returns CDR1 SGHNT and CDR2 YENEEA. The V gene end was trimmed by 2 bases and the J gene end by 9 bases; junction bases not matched to a gene: 17. The CDR3 region has the DNA TGTGCCAGCAGCTTATATCCAAATCGCGGGGGGGGGCCAGGTGAGCAGTTCTTC. Its translation: CASSLYPNRGGGPGEQFF.

Ten or more counts support this clonotype. The V gene is TRBV20-1, the J gene TRBJ2-1; 8 nucleotides line up with TRBD2. V lost 5 bases to trimming and J lost 0 bases; unmatched junction nucleotides: 9. This CDR3 is built from 16 residues. Germline CDR1 is DFQATT and CDR2 is SNEGSKA (reference sequence). The CDR3 DNA follows: TGCAGTGCTTTGGACTTCGGGGGGGCCTCCTACAATGAGCAGTTCTTC. This encodes CSALDFGGASYNEQFF.

By share of the sample, this clonotype is medium-sized. CDR3 sequence (DNA): TGTGCCACCAGTGATTGGTCGGGGGGGGGTCAAGAGACCCAGTACTTC. It specifies CATSDWSGGGQETQYF. The J gene is TRBJ2-5, the V gene TRBV24-1; 8 nucleotides align to TRBD2. CDR1 and CDR2 (germline): KGHDR, SFDVKD. This CDR3 contains 16 residues. J gave up 2 bases and V 2 bases, and 6 bases lay outside the gene matches.

A remark on this clonotype: This may be a read error: a much more frequent sequence differs by one nucleotide. The genes are TRBV18 and TRBJ1-2; 7 nucleotides align to TRBD1. From germline, CDR1 is KGHSH and CDR2 LQKENI. There are 14 residues in the CDR3. CDR3 in amino acids: CASSPGQVLYGHTF. The CDR3 bases are TGTGCCAGCTCTCCCGGACAGGTCCTCTATGGCCACACCTTC.

The sample holds many counts of this clonotype. CDR3: CASREKRDLWTGELFF. Here the CDR3 DNA reads TGTGCCAGCAGGGAGAAGCGGGATCTGTGGACCGGGGAGCTGTTTTTT. This chain connects TRBV6-1 to TRBJ2-2; 7 bases map to TRBD2. V shed 6 bases, J shed 5 bases, and the junction held 12 bases outside the gene matches. Germline values: CDR1 MNHNS, CDR2 SASEGT. The CDR3 sequence is 16 residues long.

This chain joins TRBV20-1 and TRBJ2-7; D gene unclear. The CDR3 is 14 residues long. Trimming cost V 1 base and J 3 bases, with 13 bases left between them. Germline V gene lookup returns CDR1 DFQATT and CDR2 SNEGSKA (reference sequence). The CDR3 DNA reads as TGCAGTGCTAGAGGGGGTCCGATGAACTACGAGCAGTACTTC. Protein product: CSARGGPMNYEQYF.

The chain combines TRBV20-1 with TRBJ1-4; D not resolved. The length of the CDR3 is 17 residues. V lost 6 bases, J lost 0 bases, and 20 bases lay in between. Germline CDR1 reads DFQATT; CDR2 reads SNEGSKA (reference sequence). The chain's CDR3 is CSASLAVRATTNEKLFF. In DNA form, the CDR3 reads TGCAGTGCCTCTTTAGCCGTCCGGGCCACAACTAATGAAAAACTGTTTTTT.

This clonotype was counted ten times or more. This chain uses TRBV12-5 with TRBJ2-7, with TRBD2 as a possible D gene (5 bases). Looked up from germline, CDR1 is LGHNT and CDR2 is FRNRAP. CDR3 length equals 14 residues. Trimming removed 3 bases at V and 2 bases at J, with 11 bases between. The CDR3 DNA follows: TGTGCTAGTGGTTTAATAGCGCCGCCCTACGAGCAGTACTTC. Translating gives CASGLIAPPYEQYF.

This clonotype showed up many times. The V and J genes are TRBV20-1 and TRBJ2-3; 9 nucleotides line up with TRBD2. The CDR3 runs to 14 residues. Per germline, CDR1 DFQATT and CDR2 SNEGSKA (reference sequence). Losses at the gene ends were 8 bases for V and 11 bases for J; bases not matched to a gene: 17. CDR3 DNA: TGCAGTACTGTAGCGGGAGAGGTGTACAATGAGCAGTATTTT. Its protein is CSTVAGEVYNEQYF.

V is TRBV7-9 and J is TRBJ2-1; 9 bases fit TRBD2. With V trimmed by 5 bases and J by 4 bases, 6 bases remained unmatched. This CDR3 has 15 amino acids. CDR1 and CDR2 (germline): SEHNR, FQNEAQ (reference sequence). CDR3 protein: CASSRDSGGYNEQFF. DNA for the CDR3: TGTGCCAGCAGCCGGGATAGCGGGGGTTACAATGAGCAGTTCTTC.

A word on this clonotype: This may be a read error, as it is one base from a much larger clone. The V and J genes are TRBV5-6 and TRBJ1-1; 9 bases agree with TRBD1. V gave up 2 bases and J gave up 6 bases; unmatched junction bases: 8. This CDR3 has 15 amino acids. The V gene's germline CDR1 is SGHDT and CDR2 YYEEEE. CDR3 in amino acids: CASSFGTGLGAEAFF. CDR3 coding DNA: TGTGCCAGCAGCTTTGGGACAGGGTTGGGCGCTGAAGCTTTCTTT.

This clonotype showed up many times. V is TRBV2 and J is TRBJ2-1, with D unresolved. V was cut by 11 bases and J by 8 bases, with 19 bases left in between. The CDR3 runs 13 residues. The germline V gene has CDR1 SNHLY and CDR2 FYNNEI. The CDR3 loop is CASFPATDYEQFF. The CDR3 nucleotides read TGTGCCTCCTTCCCTGCGACCGACTATGAGCAGTTCTTC.

This clonotype was detected many times. The V and J genes are TRBV18 and TRBJ1-3; D not resolved. Deletions cut 3 bases from V and 5 bases from J, with 8 bases between. Per germline, CDR1 KGHSH and CDR2 LQKENI. The CDR3 spans 13 residues. CDR3 in amino acids: CASSPGERNTIYF. CDR3 sequence (DNA): TGTGCCAGCTCACCGGGAGAGAGAAACACCATATATTTT.

This clonotype was seen many times. The V and J genes are TRBV12-3 or TRBV12-4 and TRBJ1-2, with a weak D call TRBD1 (6 bases). The V gene lost 1 base and the J gene lost 8 bases, with 11 bases spanning the gap. The CDR3 spans 13 residues. The DNA of the CDR3 is TGTGCCAGCAGTTTAGACAGGGTCGACGGCTACACCTTC. Its translation is CASSLDRVDGYTF.

This clonotype appeared many times. V gene TRBV3-1 combines with J gene TRBJ2-7; D is unresolved. Trimming cost V 3 bases and J 0 bases, with 12 bases left between them. Germline CDR1 reads LGHDT; CDR2 reads YNNKEL (reference sequence). The CDR3 extends over 15 amino acids. This CDR3 is CASSQGSYGSYEQYF. The CDR3 coding sequence is TGTGCCAGCAGCCAGGGAAGCTATGGCTCCTACGAGCAGTACTTC.

About this clonotype: This may come from a read error, since a much larger clone is one base off. The chain's CDR3 is CASSLAATQNTEACF. Written as DNA, the CDR3 is TGTGCCAGCAGCTTAGCGGCCACACAGAACACTGAAGCTTGCTTT. The rearrangement links TRBV7-2 to TRBJ1-1; D unclear. Germline V gene data show CDR1 as SGHTA and CDR2 as FQGNSA. The CDR3 has 15 residues.

The gene calls are TRBV20-1 and TRBJ2-1; D is tentatively TRBD1 or TRBD2 (5 bases each). The length of the CDR3 is 16 residues. CDR1 and CDR2 from the germline V gene are DFQATT and SNEGSKA (reference sequence). V gave up 2 bases and J gave up 4 bases, with 18 bases separating them. The CDR3 is CSARIGATVDYNEQFF. CDR3 coding DNA: TGCAGTGCTAGAATCGGGGCTACCGTGGATTACAATGAGCAGTTCTTC.

The genes are TRBV6-1 and TRBJ1-1; D gene uncertain. The V gene lost 6 bases and the J gene lost 4 bases, with 18 bases spanning the gap. Germline values: CDR1 MNHNS, CDR2 SASEGT. This CDR3 has 15 residues. The CDR3 loop is CASRLVRAPFTEAFF. DNA of the CDR3: TGTGCCAGCAGGCTCGTTCGGGCCCCTTTCACTGAAGCTTTCTTT.

CDR3 sequence reads: CASSLLLAGFPHQAQYF. The CDR3 nucleotides read TGTGCCAGCAGCTTGTTGCTAGCGGGGTTTCCCCATCAGGCCCAGTACTTC. The V gene is TRBV7-9, the J gene TRBJ2-5; 9 bases fit TRBD2. With V trimmed by 3 bases and J by 9 bases, 17 bases remained unmatched. The CDR3 covers 17 residues. Germline CDR1 and CDR2: SEHNR and FQNEAQ (reference sequence). The variable domain in full, with the rest retrieved from reference TRBV7-9 and TRBJ2-5, is DTGVSQNPRHKITKRGQNVTFRCDPISEHNRLYWYRQTLGQGPEFLTYFQNEAQLEKSRLLSDRFSAERPKGSFSTLEIQRTEQGDSAMYLCASSLLLAGFPHQAQYFGPGTRLLVL.

V and J are TRBV20-1 and TRBJ1-2; D might be TRBD1 (6 bases). Germline CDR1 and CDR2: DFQATT and SNEGSKA (reference sequence). CDR3 length equals 10 residues. V dropped 2 bases and J dropped 12 bases, with 10 bases sitting between them. The CDR3 loop is CSARSEGDTF. The CDR3 DNA is TGCAGTGCTAGAAGCGAGGGGGACACCTTC.

The chain links TRBV12-3 or TRBV12-4 to TRBJ1-5; D not certain. This CDR3 has 13 amino acids. V was clipped by 8 bases and J by 3 bases, with 11 bases between them. The CDR3 nucleotides read TGTGCCAGCCGAAACAGCTACAATCAGCCCCAGCATTTT. Its protein is CASRNSYNQPQHF.

This clonotype came up many times. The V gene is TRBV5-5, the J gene TRBJ2-7, with 7 bases fitting TRBD1. Germline CDR1 SGHKS, CDR2 YYEKEE (reference sequence). The CDR3 runs 14 residues. V gave up 1 base and J gave up 3 bases; unmatched junction bases: 4. The CDR3 nucleotides are TGTGCCAGCAGCTTGACAGGGGTCGGCTACGAGCAGTACTTC. Encoded protein: CASSLTGVGYEQYF.

This clonotype occurred many times. A read error may explain this, as a much larger clone is one base away. CDR3 loop: CASSLALGQQETQHF. The CDR3 DNA reads as TGTGCCAGCAGCTTGGCTCTGGGACAGCAAGAGACCCAGCACTTC. This rearrangement joins TRBV7-9 to TRBJ2-5; 7 positions match TRBD1. Germline values: CDR1 SEHNR, CDR2 FQNEAQ (reference sequence). The CDR3 has 15 amino acids. The entire variable domain, with the rest obtained from reference TRBV7-9 and TRBJ2-5, is as follows: DTGVSQNPRHKITKRGQNVTFRCDPISEHNRLYWYRQTLGQGPEFLTYFQNEAQLEKSRLLSDRFSAERPKGSFSTLEIQRTEQGDSAMYLCASSLALGQQETQHFGPGTRLLVL.

Worth noting for this clonotype: The limits of the CDR3 on the DNA are not certain, so only TCRdb's listed CDR3 is given. The chain links TRBV7-9 to TRBJ1-4; the table's D call, TRBD1, has no DNA check behind it. Germline lookup yields CDR1 SEHNR and CDR2 FQNEAQ (reference sequence). With termini counted, the CDR3 has 22 amino acids. This CDR3 is CASSLGQIKYEQYFGPSEKLFF.

The table lists this clonotype with many counts. The V and J genes are TRBV24-1 and TRBJ2-6, with TRBD1 identical over 7 bases. CDR1 and CDR2 (germline): KGHDR, SFDVKD. V lost 4 bases to trimming and J lost 2 bases; unmatched junction nucleotides: 4. The CDR3 has 16 amino acids. The CDR3: CATSDPGTAGANVLTF. The CDR3, as DNA: TGTGCCACCAGTGACCCCGGGACAGCTGGGGCCAACGTCCTGACTTTC.

V usage is TRBV6-5 and J usage is TRBJ1-6, with unresolved D. The closer fit of TRBJ2-5 to the DNA end suggests the J call may be wrong. The CDR3 is 12 residues long. CDR1 and CDR2 from the germline V gene are MNHEY and SVGAGI. The CDR3: CASSFFGETQYF. As DNA, the CDR3 is TGTGCCAGCAGTTTTTTCGGAGAGACCCAGTACTTC.

On this clonotype: One end of the junction does not line up with germline, which may come from a read error. The chain has TRBV7-8 and TRBJ2-3, with D tentatively TRBD2 (6 bases). The CDR3 is 15 residues long. Germline V gives CDR1 SGHVS, CDR2 FQNEAQ. CDR3 DNA sequence: TGTGCCAGCAGCTTAGGGGGTACTAGCACAGATACGCAGTGTTTT. Protein sequence: CASSLGGTSTDTQCF.

This clonotype has at least ten counts. This chain links TRBV20-1 with TRBJ2-1; D is ambiguous. Germline CDR1 is DFQATT and CDR2 is SNEGSKA (reference sequence). The CDR3 has 15 residues. The V end lost 3 bases, the J end lost 0 bases, and 12 bases lay between the germline ends. CDR3 region: CSARRKPSSYNEQFF. DNA of the CDR3: TGCAGTGCTAGGCGGAAACCGAGCTCCTACAATGAGCAGTTCTTC.